This T cell receptor beta chain derives from a study of CD8+ T cells in alopecia areata. Study overall: At a dose of 5 to 10 mg twice daily, oral tofacitinib was given to treated patients. Once tofacitinib had been taken for 6 to 18 months, 6 months off drug followed.

General study results and limits: In scalp samples, resident alphabeta T cells of normal skin are also sequenced.

This sample's treatment: oral pan-JAK inhibitor, 5-10 mg twice daily. As the sequencing template, cDNA was produced by extracting RNA and reverse transcribing it. TCRdb keeps only in-frame clones here, not all; method: immunoSEQ multiplex PCR. The sample contains around 100,000 clones, about 61% of which appear only once. In the case of this clone: Its cognate antigen is unknown.

This material consisted of CD8+ T cells sorted from blood, taken at roughly week 58, from a patient treated with tofacitinib. The source of this sequence is a human donor with alopecia areata.

CDR3 nucleotides: TGTGCCAGCAGCGAAACTGGACAGATTACCCAGCCCCAGCATTTT. The encoded protein is CASSETGQITQPQHF. The V and J genes are TRBV2 and TRBJ1-5, with a tentative D call TRBD1 (6 bases). Germline-derived CDR1 and CDR2 are SNHLY and FYNNEI. There are 15 residues in the CDR3. Trimming shortened V by 6 bases and J by 7 bases, and 19 bases separated the two germline ends.